These T cell receptor beta chains were read from a single sample in a study of blood T cell repertoires in COVID-19. TCRdb's copy holds only in-frame clones and misses some; the assay was immunoSEQ multiplex PCR. The data contain 54,000 or so clones, 82% of them singletons. Input material: peripheral blood. Source of these receptors: a man older than 75 with COVID-19, enrolled during active disease. The CDR3 runs from the conserved cysteine through the conserved F or W. D genes are given only for firm matches. Expanded clones are given a class, and other clones once, few, many or no size at all.

J gene: TRBJ2-3; V gene: TRBV11-2; clone size: NA; CDR3 length: 19; D gene: TRBD2; CDR3 DNA: TGTGCCAGCAGCCGCCGGGGCCGGCCGGGACTAGCGATCGGAGATACGCAGTATTTT; CDR3 protein: CASSRRGRPGLAIGDTQYF
J gene: TRBJ2-1; V gene: TRBV9; clone size: NA; CDR3 length: 16; D gene: TRBD2; CDR3 DNA: TGTGCCAGCAGCGTAGGAGTGGGAGGGCCGGGCAATGAGCAGTTCTTC; CDR3 protein: CASSVGVGGPGNEQFF
J gene: TRBJ1-1; V gene: TRBV2; clone size: NA; CDR3 length: 14; D gene: TRBD1; CDR3 DNA: TGTGCCAGCAGCCCTGACAGGGCATGGGCTGAAGCTTTCTTT; CDR3 protein: CASSPDRAWAEAFF
J gene: TRBJ1-1; V gene: TRBV5-4; clone size: NA; CDR3 length: 14; D gene: NA; CDR3 DNA: TGTGCCAGCAGCTTGTCGGGAAGGGACACTGAAGCTTTCTTT; CDR3 protein: CASSLSGRDTEAFF
J gene: TRBJ2-7; V gene: TRBV29-1; clone size: NA; CDR3 length: 13; D gene: NA; CDR3 DNA: TGCAGCGTCGGACACCCGCCCTCCTACGAGCAGTACTTC; CDR3 protein: CSVGHPPSYEQYF
J gene: TRBJ1-3; V gene: TRBV24-1; clone size: NA; CDR3 length: 16; D gene: TRBD1; CDR3 DNA: TGTGCCACCAGTGATGGTTTCGACAGGGACGGAAACACCATATATTTT; CDR3 protein: CATSDGFDRDGNTIYF
J gene: TRBJ2-7; V gene: TRBV12-5; clone size: NA; CDR3 length: 15; D gene: NA; CDR3 DNA: TGTGCTAGTGGTTTGTCAGACATGGATATCTACGAGCAGTACTTC; CDR3 protein: CASGLSDMDIYEQYF
J gene: TRBJ2-3; V gene: TRBV27; clone size: NA; CDR3 length: 17; D gene: TRBD1; CDR3 DNA: TGTGCCAGCAGTTTACCTCCCGGGACAGGGTATGCAGATACGCAGTATTTT; CDR3 protein: CASSLPPGTGYADTQYF
J gene: TRBJ2-5; V gene: TRBV7-9; clone size: NA; CDR3 length: 14; D gene: TRBD1; CDR3 DNA: TGTGCCAGCAGCGTACAGGGGGCGGGAGAGACCCAGTACTTC; CDR3 protein: CASSVQGAGETQYF
J gene: TRBJ2-5; V gene: TRBV3-1/TRBV3-2; clone size: NA; CDR3 length: 16; D gene: NA; CDR3 DNA: TGTGCCAGCAGCCAAGATTCGGGACTCTCGGGGGAGACCCAGTACTTC; CDR3 protein: CASSQDSGLSGETQYF
J gene: TRBJ1-6; V gene: TRBV27; clone size: NA; CDR3 length: 17; D gene: TRBD1; CDR3 DNA: TGTGCCAGCGCCCGGGGACAGATCTACTCCTATAATTCACCCCTCCACTTT; CDR3 protein: CASARGQIYSYNSPLHF
J gene: TRBJ2-6; V gene: TRBV6-5; clone size: once; CDR3 length: 14; D gene: NA; CDR3 DNA: TGTGCCAGCAGTTACGTGCAGGTCCGCCCCGTCCTGACTTTC; CDR3 protein: CASSYVQVRPVLTF
J gene: TRBJ1-6; V gene: TRBV7-9; clone size: NA; CDR3 length: 14; D gene: NA; CDR3 DNA: TGTGCCAGCAGCTTAATTAACCGGGGTTCACCCCTCCACTTT; CDR3 protein: CASSLINRGSPLHF
J gene: TRBJ1-1; V gene: TRBV5-4; clone size: once; CDR3 length: 14; D gene: TRBD1; CDR3 DNA: TGTGCCAGCAGCCCACGACAGGGGCTGTTAGAAGCTTTCTTT; CDR3 protein: CASSPRQGLLEAFF
J gene: TRBJ2-7; V gene: TRBV21-1; clone size: NA; CDR3 length: 14; D gene: NA; CDR3 DNA: TGTGCCAGCAGCAAAGTCAGACAGGGGTACGAGCAGTACTTC; CDR3 protein: CASSKVRQGYEQYF
J gene: TRBJ2-2; V gene: TRBV29-1; clone size: once; CDR3 length: 14; D gene: NA; CDR3 DNA: TGCAGCGCCCGGGGTATCCCGAACACCGGGGAGCTGTTTTTT; CDR3 protein: CSARGIPNTGELFF
J gene: TRBJ1-3; V gene: TRBV5-1; clone size: once; CDR3 length: 15; D gene: NA; CDR3 DNA: TGCGCCAGCAGCGCAGGGGTTGCCTCGGGGAACACCATATATTTT; CDR3 protein: CASSAGVASGNTIYF
J gene: TRBJ2-1; V gene: TRBV24-1; clone size: NA; CDR3 length: 17; D gene: NA; CDR3 DNA: TGTGCCACCAGTGATTCAGGCCGGCGGGGACAGTACAATGAGCAGTTCTTC; CDR3 protein: CATSDSGRRGQYNEQFF
J gene: TRBJ1-3; V gene: TRBV30; clone size: NA; CDR3 length: 14; D gene: NA; CDR3 DNA: TGTGCCTGGGGGGTCGGGGGTGCTGGAAACACCATATATTTT; CDR3 protein: CAWGVGGAGNTIYF
J gene: TRBJ2-2; V gene: TRBV4-3; clone size: NA; CDR3 length: 16; D gene: NA; CDR3 DNA: TGCGCCAGCAGCCTTAGCGGGACAGGGTCCACCGGGGAGCTGTTTTTT; CDR3 protein: CASSLSGTGSTGELFF
J gene: TRBJ2-1; V gene: TRBV7-2; clone size: NA; CDR3 length: 15; D gene: TRBD2; CDR3 DNA: TGTGCCAGCAGCCCCTTACTAGCGGGAAATAATGAGCAGTTCTTC; CDR3 protein: CASSPLLAGNNEQFF
J gene: TRBJ1-1; V gene: TRBV7-2; clone size: NA; CDR3 length: 13; D gene: NA; CDR3 DNA: TGTGCCAGCAGCTTAGAACAGGGTGTTGAAGCTTTCTTT; CDR3 protein: CASSLEQGVEAFF
J gene: TRBJ2-5; V gene: TRBV27; clone size: NA; CDR3 length: 14; D gene: NA; CDR3 DNA: TGTGCCAGCAGTCCGTCGGACAGGCGGGGGACCCAGTACTTC; CDR3 protein: CASSPSDRRGTQYF
J gene: TRBJ1-1; V gene: TRBV5-1; clone size: once; CDR3 length: 15; D gene: TRBD1; CDR3 DNA: TGCGCCAGCAGAATGGTACAGGGGGCAAACACTGAAGCTTTCTTT; CDR3 protein: CASRMVQGANTEAFF
J gene: TRBJ1-5; V gene: TRBV19; clone size: NA; CDR3 length: 12; D gene: NA; CDR3 DNA: TGTGCCAGTACAGGGGTCAATCAGCCCCAGCATTTT; CDR3 protein: CASTGVNQPQHF
J gene: TRBJ2-1; V gene: TRBV3-1/TRBV3-2; clone size: NA; CDR3 length: 14; D gene: TRBD2; CDR3 DNA: TGTGCCAGCAGCCAAGTGGGTAGCGGGAAAGGGCAGTTCTTC; CDR3 protein: CASSQVGSGKGQFF
J gene: TRBJ1-1; V gene: TRBV18; clone size: NA; CDR3 length: 14; D gene: NA; CDR3 DNA: TGTGCCAGCTCACGAAGCGGACTGGGGACAGAAGCTTTCTTT; CDR3 protein: CASSRSGLGTEAFF
J gene: TRBJ2-7; V gene: TRBV7-2; clone size: NA; CDR3 length: 14; D gene: NA; CDR3 DNA: TGTGCCAGCAGCTTAAGGCGGGACTCCTACGAGCAGTACTTC; CDR3 protein: CASSLRRDSYEQYF
J gene: TRBJ2-4; V gene: TRBV19; clone size: once; CDR3 length: 15; D gene: TRBD2; CDR3 DNA: TGTGCCAGTAGTATACTCATGCCGGGAGGGAACATTCAGTACTTC; CDR3 protein: CASSILMPGGNIQYF
J gene: TRBJ1-2; V gene: TRBV18; clone size: NA; CDR3 length: 15; D gene: NA; CDR3 DNA: TGTGCCAGCTCGAGGGGAGGAGACAGTGAATATGGCTACACCTTC; CDR3 protein: CASSRGGDSEYGYTF
J gene: TRBJ1-1; V gene: TRBV10-1; clone size: NA; CDR3 length: 17; D gene: NA; CDR3 DNA: TGCGCCAGCAGTGAGTCGCCGCTGGGACAAATGAACACTGAAGCTTTCTTT; CDR3 protein: CASSESPLGQMNTEAFF
J gene: TRBJ1-1; V gene: TRBV2; clone size: NA; CDR3 length: 13; D gene: NA; CDR3 DNA: TGTGCCAGCACTCAGTCGGGGGGCACTGAAGCTTTCTTT; CDR3 protein: CASTQSGGTEAFF
J gene: TRBJ1-1; V gene: TRBV5-1; clone size: few; CDR3 length: 15; D gene: TRBD1; CDR3 DNA: TGCGCCAGCAGCAAATTACCGGGACAGGGTACTGAAGCTTTCTTT; CDR3 protein: CASSKLPGQGTEAFF
J gene: TRBJ1-1; V gene: TRBV11-2; clone size: NA; CDR3 length: 16; D gene: NA; CDR3 DNA: TGTGCCAGCAGCCAAGGGCCGGGCAGGGCTAACACTGAAGCTTTCTTT; CDR3 protein: CASSQGPGRANTEAFF
J gene: TRBJ2-3; V gene: TRBV5-4; clone size: few; CDR3 length: 16; D gene: TRBD2; CDR3 DNA: TGTGCCAGCAGCCGAGAACTAGCGGGGGGGCGAGATACGCAGTATTTT; CDR3 protein: CASSRELAGGRDTQYF
J gene: TRBJ1-1; V gene: TRBV19; clone size: NA; CDR3 length: 14; D gene: TRBD1; CDR3 DNA: TGTGCCAGTAGTATAGTAACAGGGGGCACTGAAGCTTTCTTT; CDR3 protein: CASSIVTGGTEAFF
J gene: TRBJ1-5; V gene: TRBV5-1; clone size: NA; CDR3 length: 17; D gene: TRBD1; CDR3 DNA: TGCGCCAGCAGCCCGCAACCGGGACAGGGGGCCGGGCAGCCCCAGCATTTT; CDR3 protein: CASSPQPGQGAGQPQHF
J gene: TRBJ2-1; V gene: TRBV30; clone size: NA; CDR3 length: 12; D gene: NA; CDR3 DNA: TGTGCCTGGAGTGTAAGAGGGGGTGAGCAGTTCTTC; CDR3 protein: CAWSVRGGEQFF
J gene: TRBJ1-1; V gene: TRBV21-1; clone size: few; CDR3 length: 13; D gene: NA; CDR3 DNA: TGTGCCAGCCGTGGGGGGAGGGGGTCTGAAGCTTTCTTT; CDR3 protein: CASRGGRGSEAFF
J gene: TRBJ1-1; V gene: TRBV12-3/TRBV12-4; clone size: NA; CDR3 length: 13; D gene: NA; CDR3 DNA: TGTGCCAGCAGCGGACAGTTGAACACTGAAGCTTTCTTT; CDR3 protein: CASSGQLNTEAFF
J gene: TRBJ2-1; V gene: TRBV14; clone size: NA; CDR3 length: 15; D gene: TRBD2; CDR3 DNA: TGTGCCAGCAGCCGTAGCGGGAGTTCCTACAATGAGCAGTTCTTC; CDR3 protein: CASSRSGSSYNEQFF
J gene: TRBJ1-5; V gene: TRBV19; clone size: NA; CDR3 length: 15; D gene: TRBD1; CDR3 DNA: TGTGCCAGTAGCCGGACAGGCGATGGCAATCAGCCCCAGCATTTT; CDR3 protein: CASSRTGDGNQPQHF
J gene: TRBJ2-7; V gene: TRBV11-2; clone size: NA; CDR3 length: 13; D gene: NA; CDR3 DNA: TGTGCCAGCAGCTTAGGCCCCGGCTACGAGCAGTACTTC; CDR3 protein: CASSLGPGYEQYF
J gene: TRBJ2-7; V gene: TRBV29-1; clone size: NA; CDR3 length: 13; D gene: TRBD2; CDR3 DNA: TGCAGCGTTGGCGGGGGATCCTCCTACGAGCAGTACTTC; CDR3 protein: CSVGGGSSYEQYF
J gene: TRBJ1-4; V gene: TRBV4-1; clone size: NA; CDR3 length: 14; D gene: NA; CDR3 DNA: TGCGCCAGCAGCCAAGACCCGACAGTAGACAAACTGTTTTTT; CDR3 protein: CASSQDPTVDKLFF